The T cell receptor (beta chain) described here comes from a study of cytomegalovirus exposure and HLA in healthy donors. This table comes from immunoSEQ multiplex PCR, and its TCRdb copy is limited to in-frame clones, with some not included. Among tens of thousands of clones listed, around 90% were seen once. The CDR3 has 17 amino acids. With 1 base clipped from V and 6 bases from J, the junction kept 8 bases outside the gene matches. Germline-derived CDR1 and CDR2 are SGHTA and FQGNSA. Study-wide points: It was reportedly the case that the classifier diagnosed cytomegalovirus status with high specificity and sensitivity.

With respect to this clone: Its target is not known.

The sequence was collected from a man aged 25 to 40 in good health and CMV-seronegative. Source material: PBMCs. The J gene is TRBJ1-4, the V gene TRBV7-2, with 10 bases that match TRBD1. Written as DNA, the CDR3 is TGTGCCAGCAGCTTAGAACCCCGACAGGGGGCGGATGAAAAACTGTTTTTT. Amino acids: CASSLEPRQGADEKLFF.